This T cell receptor beta chain originates from a study of monozygotic twins with inflammatory bowel disease (dated by TCRdb to between 2018 and 2020). Concerning the study at large: The full study comprised around 28 monozygotic twin pairs: nine German pairs (four IBD-concordant, five IBD-discordant) and 19 IBD-discordant Danish pairs. The search for disease-associated traits relied mainly on comparing, within discordant pairs, IBD patients with their genetically identical healthy co-twins. Each individual had, on average, about 151 000 unique TCRalpha sequences and 181 000 unique TCRbeta sequences available for analysis.

From each donor, an approximately 2.4 ml peripheral blood sample was drawn into PAXgene tubes and stored at -80 degrees C. Without any T cell sorting, total RNA was extracted from whole blood using the PAXgene blood miRNA kit on an automated QIAcube. Deep TCRalpha and TCRbeta repertoire profiling with unique molecular barcoding was performed on peripheral blood of monozygotic twin pairs concordant or discordant for inflammatory bowel disease. Smoking habits were recorded for all twin pairs, and each individual was classified as a current, former or never smoker. Receptors were amplified or captured by 5' RACE. Preparation of each TCR library used approximately 3,200 ng of total RNA. cDNA was synthesized with SMARTScribe reverse transcriptase in eight separate reactions per sample. Unique molecular identifiers containing a 6-nucleotide sample barcode were introduced through template switching during cDNA synthesis. TCRalpha and TCRbeta cDNA was amplified by two nested PCRs of around 16 and 10 cycles, with bead purification after each PCR. Before amplification, cDNA was treated with uracil DNA-glycosylase and purified using the QIAquick PCR purification kit. The second PCR added Illumina TruSeq-compatible adapters along with sample-specific barcodes. TapeStation and Qubit were used to check library quality and concentration, and roughly 4.8 ng of each library went into the pool. Sequencing of pooled libraries was carried out on an Illumina HiSeq2500 single-index Rapid Run using 2 x 100 bp reads and custom sequencing primers. Per the original workflow: UMI-based consensus assembly with MiGEC version 1.2.6 was used to correct PCR and sequencing errors. V(D)J alignment, clonotype assembly and CDR3 extraction were performed with MiXCR version 2.1.1. Gene usage, clonotype sharing and MAIT/NKT TCR abundance were normalised by analysing the top 1000, 10 000 and 20 000 clonotypes per sample. After downsampling to 27 000 UMIs, diversity was calculated as the inverse Simpson index using the vegan R package. Paired Mann-Whitney U tests on discordant twin pairs were used, with Benjamini-Hochberg multiple-testing correction. TCRdb reanalyzed the reads, keeping one entry per CDR3 protein sequence and omitting DNA. The V and J calls and clone size come from TCRdb's table, not from the authors' own analysis. The sample table includes 420,000 or so distinct CDR3 sequences. Jointly, the top ten make up approximately 2.3% of the sample.

About this clonotype: Which antigen it targets is not known.

On the study overall, not on this receptor specifically: TCRbeta repertoire diversity, by inverse Simpson index, was decreased in IBD patients compared with their healthy co-twins. Repertoire similarity did not differ between concordant and discordant twins, which could be due to limited statistical power. Because patients were on differing immunosuppressive treatments, the repertoires may have picked up extra background noise and inter-individual variability. The results gave no support for a single strong signal or clonotype linked to IBD. Compared with healthy twins, IBD patients had fewer clonotypes in common with other individuals, a difference most pronounced in patients showing signs of disease activity. Distinction between different T cell subtypes could not be achieved in the analysis.

The sample taken for sequencing was blood. This sequence was found in a human donor with ulcerative colitis or Crohn's disease, or a healthy co-twin of an affected twin (not recorded which).

The CDR3: CASSQVGTGAYEQYF. The rearranged segments are TRBV6-1 and TRBJ2-7; TCRdb names TRBD1, which stays unverified in the absence of DNA. Via the germline V gene, CDR1 is MNHNS and CDR2 SASEGT. Reading from cysteine to phenylalanine, the CDR3 counts 15 amino acids. The DNA sequence is not available.